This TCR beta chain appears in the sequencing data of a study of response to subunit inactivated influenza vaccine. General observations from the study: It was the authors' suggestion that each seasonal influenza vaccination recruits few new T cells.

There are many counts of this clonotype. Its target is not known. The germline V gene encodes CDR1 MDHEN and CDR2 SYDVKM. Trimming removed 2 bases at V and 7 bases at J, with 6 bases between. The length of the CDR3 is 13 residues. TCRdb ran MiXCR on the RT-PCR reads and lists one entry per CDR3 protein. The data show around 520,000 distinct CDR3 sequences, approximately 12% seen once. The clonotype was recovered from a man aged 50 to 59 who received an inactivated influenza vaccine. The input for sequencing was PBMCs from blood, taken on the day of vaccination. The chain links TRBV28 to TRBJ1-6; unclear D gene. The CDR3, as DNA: TGTGCCAGCAGTTTAGTATACAATTCACCCCTCCACTTT. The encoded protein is CASSLVYNSPLHF.